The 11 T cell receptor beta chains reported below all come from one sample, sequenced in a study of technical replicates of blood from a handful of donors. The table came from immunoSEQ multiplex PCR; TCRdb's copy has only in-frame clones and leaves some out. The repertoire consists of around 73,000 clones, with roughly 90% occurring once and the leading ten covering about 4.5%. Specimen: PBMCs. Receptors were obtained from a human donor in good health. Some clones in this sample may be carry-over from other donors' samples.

The CDR3: CASSIGPHEEQYF. The CDR3 DNA sequence: TGTGCCAGTAGTATTGGTCCTCATGAGGAGCAGTACTTC. The chain has TRBV19 and TRBJ2-7; D unclear. This CDR3 is 13 amino acids long. The V end was cut by 3 bases, the J end by 7 bases, with 13 bases between. The germline V gene encodes CDR1 LNHDA and CDR2 SQIVND (reference sequence).

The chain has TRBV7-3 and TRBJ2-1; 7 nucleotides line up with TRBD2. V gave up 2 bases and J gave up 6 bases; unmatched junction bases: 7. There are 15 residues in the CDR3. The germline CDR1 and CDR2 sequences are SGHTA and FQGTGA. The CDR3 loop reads CASSLVAGRGNEQFF. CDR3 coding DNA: TGTGCCAGCAGCTTAGTCGCGGGGAGGGGCAATGAGCAGTTCTTC.

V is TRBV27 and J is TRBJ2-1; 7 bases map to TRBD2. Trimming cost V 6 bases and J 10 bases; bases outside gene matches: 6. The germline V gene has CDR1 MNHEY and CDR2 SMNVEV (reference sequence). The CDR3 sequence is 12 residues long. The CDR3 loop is CASRTQRGEQFF. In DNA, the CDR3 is TGTGCCAGCAGAACCCAGCGGGGAGAGCAGTTCTTC.

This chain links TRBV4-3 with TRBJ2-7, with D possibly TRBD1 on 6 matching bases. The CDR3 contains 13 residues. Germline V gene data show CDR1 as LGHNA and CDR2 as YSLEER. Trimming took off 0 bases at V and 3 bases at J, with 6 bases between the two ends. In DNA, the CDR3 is TGCGCCAGCAGCCAAGACAGGGGCTACGAGCAGTACTTC. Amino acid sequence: CASSQDRGYEQYF.

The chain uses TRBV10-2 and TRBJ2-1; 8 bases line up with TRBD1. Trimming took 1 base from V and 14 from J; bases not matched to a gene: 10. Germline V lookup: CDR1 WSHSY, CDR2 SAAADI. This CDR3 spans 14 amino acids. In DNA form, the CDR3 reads TGCGCCAGCAGTGAGTTGGGACAGGCCATGCCCGAGTTCTTC. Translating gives CASSELGQAMPEFF.

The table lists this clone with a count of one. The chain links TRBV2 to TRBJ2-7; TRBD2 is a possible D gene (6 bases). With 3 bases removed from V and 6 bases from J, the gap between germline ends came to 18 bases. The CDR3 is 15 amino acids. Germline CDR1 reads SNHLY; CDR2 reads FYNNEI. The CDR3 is CASSEFRLLGGEQYF. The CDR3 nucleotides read TGTGCCAGCAGTGAGTTTCGGCTTCTGGGGGGCGAGCAGTACTTC.

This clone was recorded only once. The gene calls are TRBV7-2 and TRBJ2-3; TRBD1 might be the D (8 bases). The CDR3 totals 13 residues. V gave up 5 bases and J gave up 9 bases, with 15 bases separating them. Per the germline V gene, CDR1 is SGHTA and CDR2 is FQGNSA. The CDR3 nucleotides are TGTGCCAGCAGCCTAGGGGGGGACAGGACGCAGTATTTT. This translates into CASSLGGDRTQYF.

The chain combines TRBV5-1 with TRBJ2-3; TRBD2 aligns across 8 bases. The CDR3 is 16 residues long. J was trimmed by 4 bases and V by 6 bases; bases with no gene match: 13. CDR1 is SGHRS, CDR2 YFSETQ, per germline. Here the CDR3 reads CASTSSGERGSDTQYF. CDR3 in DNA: TGCGCCAGCACCAGTAGCGGGGAGAGAGGCTCAGATACGCAGTATTTT.

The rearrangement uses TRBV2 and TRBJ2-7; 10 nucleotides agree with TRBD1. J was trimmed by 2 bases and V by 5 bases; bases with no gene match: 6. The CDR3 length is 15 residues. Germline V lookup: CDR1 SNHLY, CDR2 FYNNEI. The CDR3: CASSLGTGVPYEQYF. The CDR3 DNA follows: TGTGCCAGCAGTCTCGGGACAGGGGTACCCTACGAGCAGTACTTC.

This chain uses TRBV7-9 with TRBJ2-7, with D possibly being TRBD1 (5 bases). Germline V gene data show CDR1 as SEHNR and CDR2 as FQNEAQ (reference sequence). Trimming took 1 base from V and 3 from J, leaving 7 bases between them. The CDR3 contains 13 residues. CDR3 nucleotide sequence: TGTGCCAGCAGCTTAGGTAGGGGCTACGAGCAGTACTTC. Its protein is CASSLGRGYEQYF.

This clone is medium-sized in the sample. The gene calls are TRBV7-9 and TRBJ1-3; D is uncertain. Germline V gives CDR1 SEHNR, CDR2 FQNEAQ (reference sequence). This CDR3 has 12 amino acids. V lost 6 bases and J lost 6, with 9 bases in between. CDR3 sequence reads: CASRKRVNTIYF. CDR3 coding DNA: TGTGCCAGCAGGAAACGGGTAAACACCATATATTTT.